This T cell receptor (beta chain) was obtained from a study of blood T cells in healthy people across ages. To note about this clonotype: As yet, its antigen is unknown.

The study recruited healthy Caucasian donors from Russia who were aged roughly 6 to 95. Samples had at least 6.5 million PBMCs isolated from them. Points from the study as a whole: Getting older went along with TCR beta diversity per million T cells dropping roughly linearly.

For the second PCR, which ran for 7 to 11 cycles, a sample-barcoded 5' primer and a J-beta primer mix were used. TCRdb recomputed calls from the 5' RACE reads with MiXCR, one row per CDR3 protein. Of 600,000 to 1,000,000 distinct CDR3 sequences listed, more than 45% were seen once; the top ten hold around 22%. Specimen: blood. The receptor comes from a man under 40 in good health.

CDR3 DNA: TGTGCCAGCAGTTCGGGTTATGAGCAGTTCTTC. Translated, it gives CASSSGYEQFF. This sequence joins TRBV6-6 and TRBJ2-1; D is unresolved. The CDR3 is made up of 11 amino acids. Trimming pared 4 bases from V and 8 bases from J, leaving 6 bases between. Germline lookup yields CDR1 MNHNY and CDR2 SVGAGI (reference sequence).